This T cell receptor beta chain came from a study of OX40 agonist ivuxolimab in advanced cancers. The ends lost 8 bases at V and 0 bases at J; junction bases unmatched: 7. The CDR3 is 15 amino acids. Germline CDR1 and CDR2: LNHDA and SQIVND (reference sequence). This clone was observed a handful of times. Sequencing was performed with immunoSEQ multiplex PCR; in TCRdb, only in-frame clones are kept and a portion is missing. The sample records just over 80,000 clones, 70% to 90% being singletons. This chain uses TRBV19 with TRBJ1-1, with 9 bases matching TRBD1. This specimen was CD4+ or CD8+ T cells sorted from blood, taken in a trial of the OX40 agonist ivuxolimab. The source is an adult with an advanced solid tumor such as melanoma, head and neck, liver or kidney cancer. In DNA, the CDR3 is TGTGCCAGTGGTCCGGGACAGGGCTTGAACACTGAAGCTTTCTTT. Translating gives CASGPGQGLNTEAFF.